The rows below give T cell receptor beta chains drawn from one sample of a study of T cells in Graves' hyperthyroidism and ophthalmopathy. TCRdb called the multiplex PCR reads again in MiXCR, with one record for every CDR3 protein. The sample carries 600,000 to 750,000 distinct CDR3 sequences, 17% recorded once. The sequenced sample consisted of blood. All receptors derive from a man in his fifties with Graves' hyperthyroidism. Both conserved end residues are part of each CDR3. The order of the fields is clone size, CDR3 length, D gene, V gene, J gene, CDR3 protein, CDR3 DNA. D genes are given only for firm matches. Clone size is not always given. Where it is, it says once, few, many or a class for expanded clones.

>-|13|TRBD1|TRBV3-1|TRBJ1-1
CASSQTGQGEAFF
TGTGCCAGCAGCCAAACCGGACAGGGGGAAGCTTTCTTT
>-|15|-|TRBV27|TRBJ2-7
CASTWPGQGLNEQYF
TGTGCCAGCACTTGGCCGGGGCAGGGGCTCAACGAGCAGTACTTC
>many|13|TRBD1|TRBV27|TRBJ1-2
CASSPGQGYGYTF
TGTGCCAGCAGTCCAGGACAGGGCTATGGCTACACCTTC
>many|13|-|TRBV7-8|TRBJ2-7
CASSLHLFYEQYF
TGTGCCAGCAGCTTACACCTCTTCTACGAGCAGTACTTC
>many|19|TRBD2|TRBV11-2|TRBJ2-1
CASSLVVLAGAVVYNEQFF
TGTGCCAGCAGCTTAGTGGTACTAGCGGGAGCAGTCGTTTACAATGAGCAGTTCTTC
>-|13|TRBD1|TRBV30|TRBJ1-2
CAWGEQGIYGYTF
TGTGCCTGGGGAGAACAGGGGATCTATGGCTACACCTTC
>many|16|-|TRBV2|TRBJ1-2
CASSGGAVFANYGYTF
TGTGCCAGCAGTGGGGGGGCCGTCTTCGCTAACTATGGCTACACCTTC
>-|14|-|TRBV27|TRBJ2-2
CASTPSYPAGELFF
TGTGCCAGCACTCCTTCTTACCCGGCCGGGGAGCTGTTTTTT
>-|16|TRBD2|TRBV7-2|TRBJ2-5
CASSLSGRASAETQYF
TGTGCCAGCAGCCTTAGCGGGAGGGCCTCGGCGGAGACCCAGTACTTC
>-|17|-|TRBV11-2|TRBJ2-6
CASSLGLILSGANVPTF
TGTGCCAGCAGCTTAGGTCTGATTCTCTCTGGGGCCAACGTCCCGACTTTC